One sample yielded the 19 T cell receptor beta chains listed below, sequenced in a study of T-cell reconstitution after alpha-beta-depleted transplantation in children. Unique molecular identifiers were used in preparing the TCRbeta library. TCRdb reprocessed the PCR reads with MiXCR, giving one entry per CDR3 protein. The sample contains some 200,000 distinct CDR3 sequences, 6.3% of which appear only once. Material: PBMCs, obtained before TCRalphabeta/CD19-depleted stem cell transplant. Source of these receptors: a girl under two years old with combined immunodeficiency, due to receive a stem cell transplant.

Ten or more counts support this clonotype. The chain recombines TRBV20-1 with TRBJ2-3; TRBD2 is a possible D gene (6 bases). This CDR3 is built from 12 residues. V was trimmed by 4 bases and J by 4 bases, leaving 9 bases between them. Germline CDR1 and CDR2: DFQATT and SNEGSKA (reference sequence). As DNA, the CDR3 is TGCAGTGCTACACCGGGGGCAGATACGCAGTATTTT. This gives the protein CSATPGADTQYF.

The CDR3 reads CASSLTPPGQIPLDEQFF. CDR3 coding DNA: TGTGCCAGCAGCTTGACCCCACCGGGACAGATCCCTTTGGATGAGCAGTTCTTC. The chain links TRBV5-4 to TRBJ2-1, with 7 bases matching TRBD1. Germline CDR1 and CDR2: SGHNT and YYREEE (reference sequence). CDR3 size: 18 residues. V dropped 1 base and J dropped 8; count of bases not matched to a gene: 18.

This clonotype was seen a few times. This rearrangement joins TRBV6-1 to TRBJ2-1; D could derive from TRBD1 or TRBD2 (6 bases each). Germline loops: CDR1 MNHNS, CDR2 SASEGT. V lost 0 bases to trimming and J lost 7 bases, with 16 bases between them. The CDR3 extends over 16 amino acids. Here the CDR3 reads CASSEAEGGLRNEQFF. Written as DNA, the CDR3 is TGTGCCAGCAGTGAAGCGGAGGGGGGCCTCAGAAATGAGCAGTTCTTC.

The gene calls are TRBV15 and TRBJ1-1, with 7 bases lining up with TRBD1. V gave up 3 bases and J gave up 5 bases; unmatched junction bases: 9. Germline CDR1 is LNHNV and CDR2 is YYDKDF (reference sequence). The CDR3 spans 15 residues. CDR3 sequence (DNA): TGTGCCACCAGCAGCTCGATCAGGGGGAGGACTGAAGCTTTCTTT. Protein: CATSSSIRGRTEAFF.

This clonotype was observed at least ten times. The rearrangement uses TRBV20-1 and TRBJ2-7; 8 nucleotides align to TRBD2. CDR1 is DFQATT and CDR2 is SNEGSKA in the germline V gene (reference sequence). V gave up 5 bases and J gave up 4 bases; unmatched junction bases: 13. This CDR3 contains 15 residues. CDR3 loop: CSALDIGRGAYEQYF. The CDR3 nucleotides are TGCAGTGCTCTAGATATTGGGCGGGGGGCATACGAGCAGTACTTC.

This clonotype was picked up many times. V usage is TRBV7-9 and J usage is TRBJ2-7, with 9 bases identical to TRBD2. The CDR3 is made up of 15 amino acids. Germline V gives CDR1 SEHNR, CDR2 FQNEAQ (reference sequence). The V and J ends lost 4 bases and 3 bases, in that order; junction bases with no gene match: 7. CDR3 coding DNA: TGTGCCAGCAGCTCGGGACTAGCTGGTTTCTACGAGCAGTACTTC. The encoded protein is CASSSGLAGFYEQYF.

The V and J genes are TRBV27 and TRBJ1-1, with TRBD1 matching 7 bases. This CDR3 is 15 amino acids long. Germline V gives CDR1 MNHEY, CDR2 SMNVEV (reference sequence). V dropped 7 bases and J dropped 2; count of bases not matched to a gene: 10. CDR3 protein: CASKDHRGGNTEAFF. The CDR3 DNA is TGTGCCAGCAAAGACCACAGGGGAGGTAACACTGAAGCTTTCTTT.

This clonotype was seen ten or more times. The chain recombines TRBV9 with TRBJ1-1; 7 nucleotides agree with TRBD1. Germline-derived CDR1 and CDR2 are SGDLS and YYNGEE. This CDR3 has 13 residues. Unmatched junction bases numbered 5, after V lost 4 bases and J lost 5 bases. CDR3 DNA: TGTGCCAGCAGCCCGGGACAGCTAACTGAAGCTTTCTTT. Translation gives CASSPGQLTEAFF. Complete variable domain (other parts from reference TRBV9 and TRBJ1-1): DSGVTQTPKHLITATGQRVTLRCSPRSGDLSVYWYQQSLDQGLQFLIQYYNGEERAKGNILERFSAQQFPDLHSELNLSSLELGDSALYFCASSPGQLTEAFFGQGTRLTVV.

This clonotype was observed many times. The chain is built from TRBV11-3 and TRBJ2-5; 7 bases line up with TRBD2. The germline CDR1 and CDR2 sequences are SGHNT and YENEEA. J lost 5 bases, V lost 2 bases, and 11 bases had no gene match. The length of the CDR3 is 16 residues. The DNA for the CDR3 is TGTGCCAGCAGCTTATCAAGCGGGATGGGCTATGAGACCCAGTACTTC. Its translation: CASSLSSGMGYETQYF.

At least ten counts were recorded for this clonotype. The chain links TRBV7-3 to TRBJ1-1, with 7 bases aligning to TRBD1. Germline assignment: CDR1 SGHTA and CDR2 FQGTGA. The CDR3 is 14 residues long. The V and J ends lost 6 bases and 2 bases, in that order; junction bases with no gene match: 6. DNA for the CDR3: TGTGCCAGCAGTCCCGACAGGGCAAACACTGAAGCTTTCTTT. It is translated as CASSPDRANTEAFF.

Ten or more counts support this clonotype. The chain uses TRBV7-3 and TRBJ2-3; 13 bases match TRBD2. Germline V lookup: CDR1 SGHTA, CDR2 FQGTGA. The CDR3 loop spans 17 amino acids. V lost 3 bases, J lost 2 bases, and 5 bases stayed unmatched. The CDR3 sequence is CASSLGLAGTITDTQYF. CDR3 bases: TGTGCCAGCAGCTTGGGACTAGCGGGGACGATCACAGATACGCAGTATTTT.

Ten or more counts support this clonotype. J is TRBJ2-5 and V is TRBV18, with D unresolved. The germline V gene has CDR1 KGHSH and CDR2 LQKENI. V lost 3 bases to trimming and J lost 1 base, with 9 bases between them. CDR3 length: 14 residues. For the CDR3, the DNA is TGTGCCAGCTCACCCTCGGCCGGCCAAGAGACCCAGTACTTC. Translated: CASSPSAGQETQYF. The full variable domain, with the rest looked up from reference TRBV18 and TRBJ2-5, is NAGVMQNPRHLVRRRGQEARLRCSPMKGHSHVYWYRQLPEEGLKFMVYLQKENIIDESGMPKERFSAEFPKEGPSILRIQQVVRGDSAAYFCASSPSAGQETQYFGPGTRLLVL.

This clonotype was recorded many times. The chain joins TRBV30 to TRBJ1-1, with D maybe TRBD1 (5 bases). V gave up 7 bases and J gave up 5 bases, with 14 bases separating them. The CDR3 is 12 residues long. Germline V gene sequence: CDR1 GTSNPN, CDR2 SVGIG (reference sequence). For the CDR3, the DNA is TGTGCCTCGGGCAGGGAGGGTACTGAAGCTTTCTTT. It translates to CASGREGTEAFF.

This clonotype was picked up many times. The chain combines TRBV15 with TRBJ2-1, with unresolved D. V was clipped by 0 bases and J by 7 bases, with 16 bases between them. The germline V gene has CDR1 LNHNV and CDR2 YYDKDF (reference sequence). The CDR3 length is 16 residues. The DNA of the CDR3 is TGTGCCACCAGCAGAGATCGGCCAGGTATAGGGAATGAGCAGTTCTTC. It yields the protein CATSRDRPGIGNEQFF.

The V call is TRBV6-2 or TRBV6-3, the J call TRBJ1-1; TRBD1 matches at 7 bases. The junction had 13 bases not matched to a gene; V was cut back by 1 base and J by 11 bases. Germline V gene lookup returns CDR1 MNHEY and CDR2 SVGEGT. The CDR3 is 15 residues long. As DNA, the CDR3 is TGTGCCAGCAGTTACTTCACTACAGGGGCTTGGGGGGCTTTCTTT. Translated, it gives CASSYFTTGAWGAFF.

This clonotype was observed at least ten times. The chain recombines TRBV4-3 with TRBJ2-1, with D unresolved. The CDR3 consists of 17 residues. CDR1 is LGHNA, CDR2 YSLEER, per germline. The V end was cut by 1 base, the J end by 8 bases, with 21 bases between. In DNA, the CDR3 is TGCGCCAGCAGCCAAGTGTGGGTGCCCTACTTTTGGGATGAGCAGTTCTTC. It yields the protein CASSQVWVPYFWDEQFF.

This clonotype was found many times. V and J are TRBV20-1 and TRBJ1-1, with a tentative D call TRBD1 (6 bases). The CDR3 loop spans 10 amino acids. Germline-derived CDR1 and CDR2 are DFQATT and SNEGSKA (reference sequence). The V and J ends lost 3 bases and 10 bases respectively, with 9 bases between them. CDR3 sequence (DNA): TGCAGTGCTAGTTGGGGGCTAGCTTTCTTT. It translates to CSASWGLAFF.

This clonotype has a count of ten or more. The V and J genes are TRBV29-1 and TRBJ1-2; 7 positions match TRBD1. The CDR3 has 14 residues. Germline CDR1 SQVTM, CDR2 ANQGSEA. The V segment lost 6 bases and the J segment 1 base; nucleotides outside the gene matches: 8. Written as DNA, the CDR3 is TGCAGCGTCCCACTCAGGGGGTTTAACTATGGCTACACCTTC. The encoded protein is CSVPLRGFNYGYTF.

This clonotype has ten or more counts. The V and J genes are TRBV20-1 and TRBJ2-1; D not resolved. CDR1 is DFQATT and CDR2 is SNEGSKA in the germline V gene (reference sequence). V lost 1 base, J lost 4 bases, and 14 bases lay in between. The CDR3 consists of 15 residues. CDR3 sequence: CSARVATFVYNEQFF. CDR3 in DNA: TGCAGTGCTAGAGTTGCTACTTTCGTTTACAATGAGCAGTTCTTC.